This passage covers 7 T cell receptor beta chains from one sample sequenced in a study of cytomegalovirus exposure and HLA in healthy donors. Using immunoSEQ multiplex PCR, the repertoire was profiled, and TCRdb retains in-frame clones only, with some absent. The sample includes approximately 150,000 clones, roughly 84% seen only once; the top ten take 10% to 13%. The specimen was PBMCs. These receptors all come from a man aged 25 to 40 in good health and CMV-seropositive.

A note on this clone: The same CDR3 is also encoded by other DNA sequences in this sample. The chain couples TRBV9 to TRBJ2-1; TRBD2 agrees at 8 bases. The CDR3 runs to 12 residues. Per germline, CDR1 SGDLS and CDR2 YYNGEE. J was trimmed by 9 bases and V by 2 bases; bases with no gene match: 1. The CDR3, as DNA: TGTGCCAGCAGCGTGCTAGCGGGTGAGCAGTTCTTC. Translating it yields CASSVLAGEQFF.

The chain's CDR3 is CASSLFRGYEQYF. DNA of the CDR3: TGCGCCAGCAGCTTGTTTCGGGGCTACGAGCAGTACTTC. V gene TRBV5-1 combines with J gene TRBJ2-7, with TRBD2 as a possible D gene (5 bases). The CDR3 length is 13 residues. Between the trimmed V and J ends, which lost 1 base and 3 bases, there was a span of 8 bases. CDR1 is SGHRS, CDR2 YFSETQ, per germline.

This clone occurred a few times. The genes are TRBV6-5 and TRBJ2-6; D is unclear. CDR1 is MNHEY, CDR2 SVGAGI, per germline. This CDR3 has 15 residues. V lost 6 bases and J 1 base, leaving 10 bases between the germline ends. CDR3 in amino acids: CASSSDWSGANVLTF. The CDR3 DNA is TGTGCCAGCAGCTCCGACTGGTCTGGGGCCAACGTCCTGACTTTC.

The rearrangement joins TRBV18 to TRBJ2-7; the match to TRBD2 covers 7 bases. The CDR3 consists of 20 residues. Germline CDR1 and CDR2: KGHSH and LQKENI. The ends lost 0 bases at V and 0 bases at J; junction bases unmatched: 17. Here the CDR3 reads CASSPPRLAGVAPHSYEQYF. CDR3 bases: TGTGCCAGCTCACCACCCCGCCTGGCGGGAGTGGCCCCTCACTCCTACGAGCAGTACTTC.

This chain connects TRBV18 to TRBJ1-3; no clear D. Germline values: CDR1 KGHSH, CDR2 LQKENI. Trimming left V 2 bases short and J 0 bases short, with 20 bases between. The CDR3 has 19 amino acids. CDR3 coding DNA: TGTGCCAGCTCACCAGTTGAAAGAGGAGGAGCCCTCTCTGGAAACACCATATATTTT. Translating gives CASSPVERGGALSGNTIYF.

This clone was recorded a few times. The genes are TRBV2 and TRBJ2-7; D gene ambiguous. Per the germline V gene, CDR1 is SNHLY and CDR2 is FYNNEI. Trimming pared 6 bases from V and 3 bases from J, leaving 15 bases between. The CDR3 has 14 amino acids. The CDR3 reads CASRLLKNLYEQYF. Written as DNA, the CDR3 is TGTGCCAGCAGACTCCTGAAAAACCTCTACGAGCAGTACTTC.

This clone was observed a single time. The junction and the germline gene differ at one end; a read error may be behind it. J is TRBJ1-1 and V is TRBV6-5; 9 bases match TRBD1. Germline CDR1 reads MNHEY; CDR2 reads SVGAGI. The CDR3 has 10 amino acids. The CDR3 DNA reads TGTGCCAGCAGTCCCGGACAGGGGCTGTTT. Translating it yields CASSPGQGLF.